A single sample is the source of the 9 T cell receptor beta chains below, sequenced in a study of Tregs in tolerant kidney transplant recipients. TCRdb's table, derived via immunoSEQ multiplex PCR, lists solely in-frame clones and lacks some. The repertoire holds 200,000 to 300,000 clones, with around 82% as singletons. The specimen sequenced was CD4+ T cells from blood. These receptors originate from a human donor in good health.

This clone appeared a single time. The V call is TRBV18, the J call TRBJ1-4; D is possibly TRBD1 (6 bases). V dropped 6 bases and J dropped 6 bases, with 14 bases sitting between them. This CDR3 is 14 amino acids long. CDR1 is KGHSH, CDR2 LQKENI, per germline. In DNA, the CDR3 is TGTGCCAGCTCGCCTGTTACAGGGTATGAAAAACTGTTTTTT. It yields the protein CASSPVTGYEKLFF.

The chain has TRBV19 and TRBJ1-5; no clear D gene. CDR3 length equals 15 residues. Germline assignment: CDR1 LNHDA and CDR2 SQIVND (reference sequence). Trimming cost V 3 bases and J 2 bases, with 11 bases left between them. CDR3 residues: CASSILGGGNQPQHF. CDR3 nucleotide sequence: TGTGCCAGTAGTATTCTGGGCGGGGGCAATCAGCCCCAGCATTTT.

This clone was recorded only once. The CDR3, as DNA: TGTGCCAGCAGCCAACAAGGGAAAGGGGGAAGGGAAGCTTTCTTT. Protein sequence: CASSQQGKGGREAFF. J is TRBJ1-1 and V is TRBV6-6; maybe TRBD1 (6 bases). Germline CDR1 reads MNHNY; CDR2 reads SVGAGI (reference sequence). With 6 bases removed from V and 8 bases from J, the gap between germline ends came to 22 bases. The CDR3 totals 15 residues.

The V call is TRBV2, the J call TRBJ2-1, with D maybe TRBD1 (5 bases). Trimming removed 6 bases at V and 10 bases at J, with 13 bases between. Germline assignment: CDR1 SNHLY and CDR2 FYNNEI. The CDR3 has 12 residues. DNA for the CDR3: TGTGCCAGCAGCAGTGACAGTCCCGAGCAGTTCTTC. The encoded protein is CASSSDSPEQFF.

V and J are TRBV29-1 and TRBJ2-7; no reliable D call. The length of the CDR3 is 12 residues. V was trimmed by 6 bases and J by 2 bases, leaving 11 bases between them. CDR1 and CDR2 (germline): SQVTM, ANQGSEA. DNA for the CDR3: TGCAGCGTGAACAGTTTAACCTACGAGCAGTACTTC. This translates into CSVNSLTYEQYF.

This clone was observed a single time. The chain links TRBV5-4 to TRBJ2-4; weak D call: TRBD1 (5 bases). Germline lookup yields CDR1 SGHNT and CDR2 YYREEE (reference sequence). This CDR3 comprises 14 residues. V was trimmed by 5 bases and J by 1 base, leaving 10 bases between them. CDR3 DNA: TGTGCCAGCAGTCCAGGGTTCGCCAAAAACATTCAGTACTTC. This gives the protein CASSPGFAKNIQYF. The whole variable domain, remainder taken from reference TRBV5-4 and TRBJ2-4, is ETGVTQSPTHLIKTRGQQVTLRCSSQSGHNTVSWYQQALGQGPQFIFQYYREEENGRGNFPPRFSGLQFPNYSSELNVNALELDDSALYLCASSPGFAKNIQYFGAGTRLSVL.

The rearrangement uses TRBV5-1 and TRBJ2-6, with 11 nucleotides matching TRBD1. Germline-derived CDR1 and CDR2 are SGHRS and YFSETQ. The CDR3 has 17 residues. After removal of 4 bases from V and 2 bases from J, the junction contained 5 bases not matched to a gene. This CDR3 reads CASSQGQGGTGANVLTF. The CDR3, as DNA: TGCGCCAGCAGCCAGGGACAGGGGGGTACTGGGGCCAACGTCCTGACTTTC.

The genes are TRBV7-9 and TRBJ2-6, with 9 bases identical to TRBD1. CDR1 and CDR2 from the germline V gene are SEHNR and FQNEAQ (reference sequence). With V trimmed by 6 bases and J by 4 bases, 10 bases remained unmatched. The CDR3 length is 17 residues. CDR3 region: CASRSRDRAAGANVLTF. In DNA form, the CDR3 reads TGTGCCAGCAGATCCCGGGACAGGGCAGCGGGGGCCAACGTCCTGACTTTC.

CDR3 region: CASSPTGDYEQYF. CDR3 nucleotide sequence: TGTGCCAGCAGCCCGACAGGGGACTACGAGCAGTACTTC. This rearrangement joins TRBV6-6 to TRBJ2-7; 8 bases fit TRBD1. The V gene end was trimmed by 6 bases and the J gene end by 3 bases; junction bases not matched to a gene: 4. The length of the CDR3 is 13 residues. The germline V gene encodes CDR1 MNHNY and CDR2 SVGAGI (reference sequence).